These 28 T cell receptor beta chains were sequenced from one sample in a study of T-cell memory formation after mild COVID-19. TCRdb reanalysed the 5' RACE reads using MiXCR and keeps one entry per CDR3 protein. The repertoire includes 150,000 to 200,000 distinct CDR3 sequences, 11% of them detected once, and less than 4% sits in the top ten. The sequenced sample was PBMCs or a T cell subset sorted from them (not recorded which). The receptors were sampled from a man in his late teens or twenties who had mild COVID-19 (a few samples of this study predate the infection). Cell type and time point are not known.

The chain recombines TRBV18 with TRBJ1-2; 10 bases are shared with TRBD1. Germline CDR1 and CDR2: KGHSH and LQKENI. The length of the CDR3 is 15 residues. V shed 4 bases and J 4 bases; nucleotides not matched to a gene: 6. CDR3 nucleotide sequence: TGTGCCAGCTCACAAGACAGGGGGCTAGGCTATGGCTACACCTTC. This encodes CASSQDRGLGYGYTF.

This chain links TRBV9 with TRBJ2-3; no reliable D call. Trimming took 2 bases from V and 0 from J, leaving 7 bases between them. The CDR3 has 14 residues. Germline loops: CDR1 SGDLS, CDR2 YYNGEE. This chain's CDR3 is CASSVDRSTDTQYF. The CDR3 DNA is TGTGCCAGCAGCGTCGACCGCAGCACAGATACGCAGTATTTT.

The V gene is TRBV4-3, the J gene TRBJ2-1; D might be TRBD2 (5 bases). Trimming removed 4 bases from V and 9 bases from J, with 13 bases in between. CDR1 and CDR2 from the germline V gene are LGHNA and YSLEER. The length of the CDR3 is 13 residues. CDR3 loop: CASSRPGAGEQFF. The CDR3 region has the DNA TGCGCCAGCAGCCGTCCGGGTGCGGGTGAGCAGTTCTTC.

For this clonotype: The CDR3 ends on some other residue instead of the conserved phenylalanine or tryptophan, so this is likely a read error. It is unclear where the CDR3 begins or ends on the DNA, so no DNA is shown, and the CDR3 is as TCRdb lists it. This chain uses TRBV6-8 with TRBJ2-3; the table gives TRBD1 as D, unverified against the DNA. CDR1 is MNHGY, CDR2 SAAAGT, per germline. The length of the CDR3 is 14 amino acids, counting both ends. CDR3 residues: CATRPGQTWNTQYM.

V and J are TRBV10-3 and TRBJ2-7; the match to TRBD1 covers 8 bases. Germline V gene sequence: CDR1 ENHRY, CDR2 SYGVKD. The CDR3 loop spans 12 amino acids. CDR3 residues: CASQGQDYEQYF. The CDR3 region has the DNA TGTGCATCCCAGGGACAGGACTACGAGCAGTACTTC.

This rearrangement joins TRBV7-9 to TRBJ1-1, with unresolved D. CDR1 SEHNR and CDR2 FQNEAQ come from the germline V gene (reference sequence). The CDR3 loop spans 14 amino acids. V was clipped by 5 bases and J by 4 bases, with 14 bases between them. The CDR3 loop is CASSIRWAVTEAFF. The DNA of the CDR3 is TGTGCCAGCAGCATTAGGTGGGCGGTCACTGAAGCTTTCTTT.

A few counts support this clonotype. As DNA, the CDR3 is TGTGCCAGCAGTGGGCCGGAGATAGCCAAAAACATTCAGTACTTC. Protein sequence: CASSGPEIAKNIQYF. This chain links TRBV2 with TRBJ2-4; D remains unclear. The CDR3 covers 15 residues. The germline gives CDR1 SNHLY, CDR2 FYNNEI. Trimming took 4 bases from V and 0 from J, leaving 10 bases between them.

This chain joins TRBV6-5 and TRBJ1-2; TRBD1 might be the D (5 bases). The V gene's germline CDR1 is MNHEY and CDR2 SVGAGI. Trimming stripped 10 bases from V and 1 base from J, with 13 bases between. The CDR3 extends over 13 amino acids. DNA of the CDR3: TGTGCCATCCGGGACGGGATTAACTATGGCTACACCTTC. This codes for CAIRDGINYGYTF.

This rearrangement joins TRBV20-1 to TRBJ1-6, with a tentative D call TRBD1 (6 bases). This CDR3 contains 16 residues. CDR1 DFQATT and CDR2 SNEGSKA come from the germline V gene (reference sequence). V lost 6 bases, J lost 6 bases, and 21 bases lay in between. The CDR3 here is CSAAAGEQGGNSPLHF. The DNA of the CDR3 is TGCAGTGCCGCCGCGGGTGAACAGGGTGGTAATTCACCCCTCCACTTT.

This clonotype came up a few times. The chain joins TRBV18 to TRBJ1-2; TRBD1 might be the D (5 bases). Trimming pared 2 bases from V and 4 bases from J, leaving 17 bases between. The CDR3 totals 16 residues. Germline V gene data show CDR1 as KGHSH and CDR2 as LQKENI. The CDR3, as DNA: TGTGCCAGCTCACCATCCTCCGGCCAGGGCCTCTATGGCTACACCTTC. It yields the protein CASSPSSGQGLYGYTF. The full variable domain, with the rest looked up from reference TRBV18 and TRBJ1-2, is NAGVMQNPRHLVRRRGQEARLRCSPMKGHSHVYWYRQLPEEGLKFMVYLQKENIIDESGMPKERFSAEFPKEGPSILRIQQVVRGDSAAYFCASSPSSGQGLYGYTFGSGTRLTVV.

This clonotype was seen more than once but under ten times. The V call is TRBV20-1, the J call TRBJ2-3; possibly TRBD1 for D (6 bases). V was trimmed by 4 bases and J by 1 base, leaving 18 bases between them. Germline V lookup: CDR1 DFQATT, CDR2 SNEGSKA (reference sequence). This CDR3 has 16 amino acids. Here the CDR3 reads CSAMDPGTLRTDTQYF. The CDR3 bases are TGCAGTGCTATGGATCCCGGGACATTACGCACAGATACGCAGTATTTT.

V gene TRBV19 combines with J gene TRBJ1-2, with D perhaps TRBD1 (6 bases). V lost 0 bases to trimming and J lost 5 bases, with 10 bases between them. Germline CDR1 is LNHDA and CDR2 is SQIVND (reference sequence). This CDR3 is built from 14 residues. For the CDR3, the DNA is TGTGCCAGTAGTATAGACAGGGGAGGATATGGCTACACCTTC. Its protein product is CASSIDRGGYGYTF.

This clonotype appeared a few times. This rearrangement joins TRBV4-1 to TRBJ1-3; D is perhaps TRBD1 (5 bases). This CDR3 has 15 residues. Trimming stripped 3 bases from V and 4 bases from J, with 13 bases between. Per germline, CDR1 MGHRA and CDR2 YSYEKL. In nucleotides, the CDR3 is TGCGCCAGCAGCCAGATTCAGGGTGGCGGAAACACCATATATTTT. Amino acid sequence: CASSQIQGGGNTIYF.

Many counts were recorded for this clonotype. The V and J genes are TRBV7-9 and TRBJ2-7; D might be TRBD1 (5 bases). The CDR3 totals 11 residues. V was clipped by 4 bases and J by 9 bases, with 10 bases between them. Per germline, CDR1 SEHNR and CDR2 FQNEAQ (reference sequence). CDR3 protein: CASSSGFGQYV. CDR3 nucleotide sequence: TGTGCCAGCAGCTCAGGGTTCGGGCAGTACGTC.

The table lists this clonotype with a few counts. The junction departs from germline at one end; a sequencing error may be responsible. This chain connects TRBV7-2 to TRBJ1-5, with 7 bases identical to TRBD1. CDR1 and CDR2 from the germline V gene are SGHTA and FQGNSA. The CDR3 totals 15 residues. CDR3 DNA: TGTGCAAGCAGCCTATGGACAGGACTCAATCAGCCCCAGCATTTT. Its protein is CASSLWTGLNQPQHF.

This clonotype appeared a few times. This sequence joins TRBV6-2 or TRBV6-3 and TRBJ1-5; no clear D gene. The CDR3 is 12 residues long. Germline-derived CDR1 and CDR2 are MNHEY and SVGEGT. V dropped 6 bases and J dropped 7 bases, with 10 bases sitting between them. CDR3 sequence reads: CASSPREQPQHF. The CDR3 nucleotides read TGTGCCAGCAGCCCGAGAGAACAGCCCCAGCATTTT.

This clonotype has only a few counts. The chain employs TRBV9 and TRBJ2-7; tentative D call: TRBD2 (5 bases). Trimming shortened V by 2 bases and J by 0 bases, and 12 bases separated the two germline ends. The length of the CDR3 is 15 residues. Germline CDR1 SGDLS, CDR2 YYNGEE. The CDR3 DNA is TGTGCCAGCAGCGTCGGCGGGCCCTGCTCCTACGAGCAGTACGTC. It translates to CASSVGGPCSYEQYV.

The chain carries TRBV3-1 and TRBJ2-1; possible D gene TRBD2, 7 bases. There are 16 residues in the CDR3. V dropped 3 bases and J dropped 3 bases, with 15 bases sitting between them. Germline V gene lookup returns CDR1 LGHDT and CDR2 YNNKEL (reference sequence). CDR3 DNA: TGTGCCAGCAGCCAGGGAGGGGGGGACCTCTACAATGAGCAGTTCTTC. Its translation: CASSQGGGDLYNEQFF.

The genes are TRBV18 and TRBJ2-4; TRBD2 aligns across 11 bases. CDR1 is KGHSH, CDR2 LQKENI, per germline. The ends lost 4 bases at V and 5 bases at J; junction bases unmatched: 4. The CDR3 covers 15 residues. The CDR3 region is CASSLAGGHQNIQYF. The CDR3 DNA reads TGTGCCAGCTCACTAGCGGGGGGGCACCAAAACATTCAGTACTTC.

This clonotype occurred a few times. This chain links TRBV6-5 with TRBJ1-2, with D unresolved. V gave up 5 bases and J gave up 11 bases, with 18 bases separating them. Germline loops: CDR1 MNHEY, CDR2 SVGAGI. CDR3 length: 13 residues. CDR3 coding DNA: TGTGCCAGCAGTATCGGGATTGGAACGGGATACACCTTC. Translating it yields CASSIGIGTGYTF.

The table lists this clonotype with many counts. The rearrangement joins TRBV5-1 to TRBJ2-7; TRBD1 agrees at 8 bases. The CDR3 covers 13 residues. Germline CDR1 reads SGHRS; CDR2 reads YFSETQ. Germline trimming cut 0 bases from V and 9 bases from J; bases unmatched to any gene: 5. The CDR3 region has the DNA TGCGCCAGCAGCTTGGCAGACAGGGGAGGGCAGTACGTC. This translates into CASSLADRGGQYV.

The chain has TRBV6-2 or TRBV6-3 and TRBJ1-2; D unclear. V gave up 7 bases and J gave up 0 bases, with 12 bases separating them. The CDR3 extends over 14 amino acids. The germline CDR1 and CDR2 sequences are MNHEY and SVGEGT. CDR3 loop: CASTPQIPNYGYTF. CDR3 in DNA: TGTGCCAGCACTCCACAAATCCCTAACTATGGCTACACCTTC.

The chain is built from TRBV20-1 and TRBJ1-1, with a tentative D call TRBD1 (5 bases). The ends were cut back, 0 bases at V and 3 bases at J, with 14 bases in the middle. The CDR3 loop spans 15 amino acids. Germline V gives CDR1 DFQATT, CDR2 SNEGSKA (reference sequence). In nucleotides, the CDR3 is TGCAGTGCTAGAGATAGAAGGGCGGGGGACACTGAAGCTTTCTTT. Residues: CSARDRRAGDTEAFF.

The rearrangement uses TRBV4-3 and TRBJ2-4; D not certain. The germline V and J ends were trimmed by 0 bases and 1 base, with 7 bases remaining between them. Germline V gives CDR1 LGHNA, CDR2 YSLEER. This CDR3 is 15 amino acids long. The CDR3: CASSQDGWAKNIQYF. The CDR3 region has the DNA TGCGCCAGCAGCCAAGACGGGTGGGCCAAAAACATTCAGTACTTC.

This clonotype was recorded many times. The chain links TRBV12-3 or TRBV12-4 to TRBJ2-3; D may be TRBD1 or TRBD2 (6 bases each). The CDR3 sequence is 14 residues long. Trimming pared 8 bases from V and 4 bases from J, leaving 16 bases between. The CDR3 DNA follows: TGTGCCAGCCGCCGGGACACGGGAGCAGATACGCAGTATTTT. Residues: CASRRDTGADTQYF.

V gene TRBV6-6 combines with J gene TRBJ1-6; no firm D call. The CDR3 length is 13 residues. Between the trimmed V and J ends, which lost 0 bases and 11 bases, there was a span of 8 bases. Germline V gene lookup returns CDR1 MNHNY and CDR2 SVGAGI (reference sequence). CDR3 in amino acids: CASSYSWETPLHF. The CDR3 coding sequence is TGTGCCAGCAGTTACTCCTGGGAGACACCCCTCCACTTT.

The CDR3 is CASSSTGYQETQYF. The CDR3 DNA is TGCGCCAGCAGCTCGACAGGGTACCAAGAGACCCAGTACTTC. The chain is built from TRBV5-1 and TRBJ2-5; the match to TRBD1 covers 7 bases. This CDR3 has 14 amino acids. Trimming cost V 3 bases and J 0 bases; bases outside gene matches: 2. Germline V CDR1 and CDR2: SGHRS, YFSETQ.

This clonotype was found a few times. The chain is built from TRBV5-1 and TRBJ2-1, with D uncertain. Germline CDR1 SGHRS, CDR2 YFSETQ. The V end was cut by 0 bases, the J end by 5 bases, with 9 bases between. The CDR3 sequence is 14 residues long. The CDR3 reads CASSLGSTDNEQFF. In nucleotides, the CDR3 is TGCGCCAGCAGCTTGGGGTCTACCGACAATGAGCAGTTCTTC.